This TCR beta chain was captured by sequencing in a study of blood T cell repertoires in COVID-19 (dated by TCRdb to the early 2020s). For context, the study as a whole: The collaborator samples originated in the United States, Italy and Spain and spanned the acute and convalescent phases of COVID-19. The material from the prospective study consisted of cDNA or gDNA derived from T cells, B-cell-depleted T cells, or PBMCs. The dataset comprised deeply sampled blood TCRbeta repertoires from subjects exposed to, actively infected with, or recovered from COVID-19. A freely available public database, intended as a resource for researchers studying the immune response to SARS-CoV-2, is where the repertoires were released. The samples were drawn from two sources: the first 160 participants of the ongoing ImmuneRACE study, and 1,254 subjects contributed by 6 global collaborators. Sample metadata almost always included a de-identified subject ID, COVID-19 status, age in years and sex. Where available, HLA class I and class II types were taken from metadata supplied by the sample provider and were not determined by assay-based typing. Broad study findings and their caveats: Clinical and demographic metadata were provided uncurated, with the amount varying by source and participant.

One collaborating source in Seattle enrolled patients while the patients were actively infected and followed the patients over time throughout the course of disease. Whole blood was collected in K2EDTA tubes by collaborating institutions according to the institutions' own protocols. For TCRbeta analysis, collaborators shipped samples in one of three forms: frozen whole blood, isolated PBMCs, or DNA extracted from either of those sample types. Including the terminal cysteine and phenylalanine, the CDR3 comprises 12 residues. The DNA shown is the 36-base CDR3, in frame from base 1. The CDR1 and CDR2 encoded by the germline V gene are SQVTM and ANQGSEA. At the junction V is shortened by 2 bases and J by 5 bases, with 9 bases in between. Worth noting for this clone: Its antigen has not been determined. Base qualities are missing; no much larger clone stands one base away.

TCRbeta CDR3 regions were amplified from genomic DNA using the immunoSEQ Assay, a bias-controlled multiplex PCR. In the authors' own workflow: Within the assay, amplification of reference gene primers was used to estimate how many nucleated cells each sample contained. To quantify the absolute abundance of each unique TCRbeta CDR3 rearrangement, sequence reads were collapsed and filtered. Productive Simpson clonality was computed per sample as the square root of Simpson's diversity index over productive rearrangements. What TCRdb holds here is the immuneACCESS table cut down to in-frame rearrangements. Part of the clones is not present; checked against another copy, under half of the missing clones reflect an unresolved V gene, and the others are unexplained. For V, J and clone size, that table is used; D and trimming come from the DNA. The sample yields some 270,000 clones; about 82% were counted once. The ten largest make up about 6% of the sample.

The TCR originated in a woman over 75 with COVID-19, enrolled during active disease. The chain uses TRBV29-1 and TRBJ2-5; TRBD1 could be the D gene, as 7 bases match. The source material was peripheral blood. The DNA sequence follows: TGCAGCGTTGAATCAGGGGGGGAGACCCAGTACTTC. This codes for CSVESGGETQYF. Full variable domain (CDR3 extended with the reference TRBV29-1 and TRBJ2-5 proteins): SAVISQKPSRDICQRGTSLTIQCQVDSQVTMMFWYRQQPGQSLTLIATANQGSEATYESGFVIDKFPISRPNLTFSTLTVSNMSPEDSSIYLCSVESGGETQYFGPGTRLLVL.